This TCR beta chain was recorded in a study of cytomegalovirus exposure and HLA in healthy donors (dated by TCRdb to the late 2010s). As for the study more broadly: According to an earlier analysis of several hundred of the donors, about 190 million T cells yielded roughly 110 million unique TCR beta sequences and roughly 280 Gb of sequence data. Typing coverage varied by locus: roughly 620-630 donors for A, B, C, DRB1 and DQB1; more than 500 for DQA1; about 570 for DPA1; 400 to 480 for DPB1. A later genetic analysis used genome-wide SNP genotypes for about 65% of the 666 donors, treating that subset as a discovery cohort. The study aimed to test whether cataloging public T cell receptors could reveal signatures of past pathogen exposure. An earlier analysis of fewer than 700 of the donors applied high-throughput TCR beta sequencing to assess whether each TCR beta V gene segment acted as functional or pseudogenic. Around 330 gigabases of sequencing data and around 80 million unique TCR sequences made up an early release that covered several hundred HLA-typed donors. Donor age, sex, ethnicity and CMV serostatus were compiled together with the repertoire data. To predict cytomegalovirus infection status, the study brought together high-throughput TCR immunosequencing, statistical association of individual TCRs with disease status, and machine learning. Of the 350 to 450 genotyped donors, 70% to 90% were placed in the genetic ancestry cluster associated with self-reported Caucasian donors. All discovery cohort repertoires had been generated on a single sequencing platform. Across around 400 genotyped donors of the cohort, an average of roughly 250,000 unique TCR beta nucleotide sequences per donor were sequenced, and approximately 17% of those sequences were non-productive. The later analysis used no new phenotypic data to find candidate immune exposures, relying instead on TCR beta sequences and their occurrence across donors. Five DR-DQ haplotypes were treated as single units for association and clustering because of strong linkage in the cohort. The study used immunosequencing to profile the T cell repertoires of hundreds of subjects and linked those repertoires to cytomegalovirus serostatus. A later analysis re-analyzed previously published TCR beta repertoires from approximately 670 donors and added high-resolution HLA genotyping to study TCR occurrence patterns. A separate validation cohort of roughly 130 different subjects was used in addition to the approximately 700-subject first cohort. Both class I and class II loci were covered by HLA typing, at four-digit resolution. Broader findings and caveats from the paper: In a later analysis, HLA-associated TCR beta chains showed more clonal expansion and lower generation probabilities than non-associated chains that were equally common. The study gave a list of about 160 TCR beta chains associated with cytomegalovirus. Several of the top co-occurrence clusters appeared to be linked to parvovirus B19, influenza, CMV and Epstein-Barr virus, according to a later analysis. The authors suggested that the approach could potentially be generalized to other disease states and immunological phenotypes. Only TCR beta chains were sequenced in this cohort, and the absence of alpha or paired-chain data limited detectable features. Immune exposure information for the cohort was limited to CMV serostatus. A few of the identified cytomegalovirus-associated TCR beta chains were confirmed in vitro to be specific for cytomegalovirus antigens. Because HLA typing was unavailable for some donors at each locus, only the typed subset was used in association tests. Linkage disequilibrium might explain the correlated functional status among segregating V segments, but an unknown experimental factor could not be ruled out. Specific HLA alleles were associated with roughly 17,000 TCR beta sequences at a false discovery rate of 0.05 in a later analysis. Compared with the approximately 600-donor mean, donors in an Asian-associated ancestry cluster had fewer N-insertions in productive TCRs, according to a later genetic analysis. Strong co-occurrence of HLA alleles, especially DR and DQ, made assigning TCR associations to individual alleles difficult. In a later analysis, the rate of TCR association differed among HLA loci, with DRB1 alleles having the most associated TCRs and HLA-C alleles having the fewest. A cluster of highly shared sequence variants was judged likely to represent a technical artifact of the sequencing pipeline. Cytomegalovirus status was reported to be diagnosed by the classifier with high specificity and sensitivity in both the original and validation cohorts. Roughly uniform sequencing depth across donors was assumed in presence/absence analyses, although this assumption may not hold. A later genetic analysis associated a missense DCLRE1C variant with V-gene and J-gene trimming of TCR beta chains, and an independent cohort replicated the association. Because counts were too low, roughly 16 rarely observed V segments, including chromosome 9 orphons, were excluded from the earlier analysis of around 640 of the donors. In an earlier analysis of a few hundred of the donors, most TCR beta V segments were observed in productive rearrangements about 87% or about 30% of the time, broadly matching IMGT annotations. A later analysis found that most CMV-associated TCR beta chains appeared HLA-restricted, with HLA associations seemingly driven largely by CMV exposure. Because the 87-base-pair reads could not distinguish some IMGT-functional V segments, including TRBV6-2 and TRBV6-3, those segments were excluded. A further reported finding was that TCR beta sequences accurately predicted the HLA-A and HLA-B alleles for most subjects in the first cohort. Most TCR sequences were observed very rarely across donors, whereas some public TCRs were present in many individuals.

As regards this clone: What this receptor recognizes is not known. Base-call qualities are not available, and no considerably larger clone is one nucleotide away.

From its cysteine to its phenylalanine, the CDR3 spans 16 amino acids. Only the CDR3 DNA is retained, 48 bases long and in frame from the first base. At the junction V is shortened by 2 bases and J by 3 bases; bases outside the gene matches: 10. CDR1 is given as SGHRS and CDR2 as YFSETQ, both from the germline V gene. The protocol used for the library was the immunoSEQ multiplex PCR assay. For the multiplex PCR, a mixture combining 60 forward primers for TCR Vbeta segments and 13 reverse primers for TCR Jbeta segments was used. Amplification of the CDR3 region of rearranged TCR beta genes was performed with a multiplex PCR assay on genomic DNA. Amplified TCR beta libraries were sequenced as 87-base-pair reads on the Illumina HiSeq System. On the authors' methods: A later analysis counted some 74 million unique TCR beta chains across the 550 to 750 repertoires, and roughly 11 million of these chains were shared by at least two donors. A nearest-neighbor algorithm error-corrected the raw reads and collapsed the reads into unique sequences, merging closely related sequences to remove PCR and sequencing errors. V, D and J gene segments were assigned by aligning CDR3 sequences to IMGT reference sequences. For a sequence to be retained, at least a six-nucleotide match to both a V gene segment and a J gene segment was required. A rearrangement was called productive if the CDR3 had no stop codons and remained in frame with V and J, and every other rearrangement was called non-productive. Following IMGT convention, CDR3 was defined as the stretch from the second conserved V-encoded cysteine up to the conserved J-encoded phenylalanine. The earlier analysis of roughly 590 of the donors excluded any sequence lacking an unambiguous match to a single V gene segment. In an earlier analysis of almost 600 of the donors, a V segment was called functional when productive rearrangements were above 56.7%, and segregating when the standard deviation between donors exceeded 5%. A statistical classification framework was developed to diagnose cytomegalovirus status using the catalog of TCR beta chain sequences. In a later analysis, TCR nucleotide sequences were compared against IMGT/GENE-DB human TR gene sequences so that V and J genes could be assigned. Using the TCRdist pipeline, a later analysis assigned CDR3 sequences along with most-parsimonious VDJ recombination scenarios. In a later analysis, every TCR beta chain was defined by the combination of its CDR3 amino acid sequence and its V-gene family, and reads without a unique V-gene family were dropped. As a way to deal with suspected cross-contamination and a sequencing artifact, a later analysis dropped approximately 590 nucleotide sequences that were highly shared and had low generation probability. In a later analysis, a clonal expansion index for each public chain was calculated from normalized within-repertoire ranks of inferred template counts. A later analysis computed generation probabilities with a VDJ recombination model fitted to out-of-frame rearrangements, and checked the results against IGoR. A later analysis scored TCR-TCR, TCR-HLA and TCR-CMV co-occurrence with hypergeometric tests, applying a repertoire-size bias correction to TCR pairs. To estimate false discovery rates, a later analysis permuted the HLA or CMV assignments 20 times. A later analysis grouped co-occurring TCRs with DBSCAN, adding TCRdist sequence similarity when clustering within HLA-allele-positive subsets. For co-occurrence clustering, repertoires with fewer than 30,000 or more than 120,000 public chains were excluded, along with roughly 5 repertoires with anomalous nucleotide sharing. Held by TCRdb, this immuneACCESS table contains in-frame sequences only and omits some clones. Under half of the omission traces to an unresolved V gene where checked; the cause of the rest is unknown. V, J and clone size are taken as reported in that table, and D and trimming were inferred from the DNA itself. The sample has some 60,000 clones on record, approximately 83% of them singletons. Approximately 1.7% of the sample goes to the ten largest clones.

The cohort comprised more than 550 healthy bone marrow donors. At the time of sampling, every cohort member was nominally healthy, though immune exposures that went unrecorded were likely present. The donor tested CMV seronegative and was one of the 352 seronegative cohort members. A peripheral blood sample was collected from each donor, and TCR beta sequencing was performed on peripheral blood mononuclear cells. The Qiagen DNeasy Blood Extraction Kit was used to extract genomic DNA from the blood cell samples. Sequencing was done on a sample of PBMCs. The sequence was obtained from a man between 35 and 55 years old in good health and CMV-seronegative. Recombination connected TRBV5-1 to TRBJ1-1; 7 bases in the junction line up with TRBD1. The nucleotide sequence reads TGCGCCAGCAGCTTTACCGTGGCAGGGGGACACACTGAAGCTTTCTTT. Its protein is CASSFTVAGGHTEAFF.